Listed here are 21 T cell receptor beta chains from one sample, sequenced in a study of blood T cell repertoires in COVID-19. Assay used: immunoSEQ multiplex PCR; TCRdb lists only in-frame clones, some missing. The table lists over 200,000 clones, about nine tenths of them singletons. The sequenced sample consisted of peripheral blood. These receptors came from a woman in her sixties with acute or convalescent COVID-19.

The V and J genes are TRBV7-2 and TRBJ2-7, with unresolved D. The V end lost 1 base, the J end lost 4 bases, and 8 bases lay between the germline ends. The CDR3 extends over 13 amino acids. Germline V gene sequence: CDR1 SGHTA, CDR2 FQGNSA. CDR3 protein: CASSLDPVYEQYF. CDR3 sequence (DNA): TGTGCCAGCAGCTTAGATCCCGTTTACGAGCAGTACTTC.

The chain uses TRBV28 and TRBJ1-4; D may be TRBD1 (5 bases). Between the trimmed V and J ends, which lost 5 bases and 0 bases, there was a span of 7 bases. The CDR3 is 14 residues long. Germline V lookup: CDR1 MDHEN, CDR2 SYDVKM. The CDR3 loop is CASSMTATNEKLFF. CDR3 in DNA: TGTGCCAGCAGTATGACAGCAACTAATGAAAAACTGTTTTTT.

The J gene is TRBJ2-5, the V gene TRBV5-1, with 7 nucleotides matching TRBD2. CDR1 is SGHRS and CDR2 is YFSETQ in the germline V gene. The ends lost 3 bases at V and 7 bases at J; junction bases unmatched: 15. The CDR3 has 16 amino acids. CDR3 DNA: TGCGCCAGCAGCTCACCCGGGACTACCAAAGAGGGGACCCAGTACTTC. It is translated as CASSSPGTTKEGTQYF.

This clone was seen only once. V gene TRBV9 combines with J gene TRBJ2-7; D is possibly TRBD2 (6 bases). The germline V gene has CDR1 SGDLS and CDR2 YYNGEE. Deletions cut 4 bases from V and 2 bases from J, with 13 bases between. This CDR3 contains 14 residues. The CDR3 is CASSPRGGPYEQYF. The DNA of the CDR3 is TGTGCCAGCAGCCCCCGGGGAGGCCCCTACGAGCAGTACTTC.

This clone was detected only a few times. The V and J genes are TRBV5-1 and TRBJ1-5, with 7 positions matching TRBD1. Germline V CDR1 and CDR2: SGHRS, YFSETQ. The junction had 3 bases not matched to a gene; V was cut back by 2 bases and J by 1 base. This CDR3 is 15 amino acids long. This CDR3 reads CASSLGGASNQPQHF. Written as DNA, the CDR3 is TGCGCCAGCAGCTTAGGGGGCGCAAGCAATCAGCCCCAGCATTTT. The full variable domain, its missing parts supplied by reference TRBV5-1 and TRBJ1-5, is KAGVTQTPRYLIKTRGQQVTLSCSPISGHRSVSWYQQTPGQGLQFLFEYFSETQRNKGNFPGRFSGRQFSNSRSEMNVSTLELGDSALYLCASSLGGASNQPQHFGDGTRLSIL.

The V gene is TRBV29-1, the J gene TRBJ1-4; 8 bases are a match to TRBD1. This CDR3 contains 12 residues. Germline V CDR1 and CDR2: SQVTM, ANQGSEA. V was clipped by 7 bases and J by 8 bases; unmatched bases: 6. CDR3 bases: TGCAGCGCCGGGACAGGTAGAGAAAAACTGTTTTTT. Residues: CSAGTGREKLFF.

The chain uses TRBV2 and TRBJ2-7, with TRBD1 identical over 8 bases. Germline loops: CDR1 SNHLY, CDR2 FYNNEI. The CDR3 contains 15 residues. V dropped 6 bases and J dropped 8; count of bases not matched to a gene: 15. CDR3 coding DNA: TGTGCCAGCAGGCTTACCGGGACAGGTTCTCTCCAGCAGTACTTC. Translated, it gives CASRLTGTGSLQQYF.

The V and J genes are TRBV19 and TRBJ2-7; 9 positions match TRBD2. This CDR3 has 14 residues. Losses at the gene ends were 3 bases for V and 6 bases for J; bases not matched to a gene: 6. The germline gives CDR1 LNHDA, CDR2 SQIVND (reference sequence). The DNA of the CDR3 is TGTGCCAGTAGTATCGTAGCGGGAGAGGGCGAGCAGTACTTC. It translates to CASSIVAGEGEQYF.

The CDR3: CASSLEARGSNQPQHF. CDR3 nucleotides: TGTGCCAGCAGCTTAGAGGCCAGGGGAAGCAATCAGCCCCAGCATTTT. This chain links TRBV7-2 with TRBJ1-5; possible D gene TRBD1, 6 bases. Germline V gene data show CDR1 as SGHTA and CDR2 as FQGNSA. V gave up 1 base and J gave up 1 base, with 11 bases separating them. The CDR3 length is 16 residues. Combining the CDR3 with reference TRBV7-2 and TRBJ1-5 gives the whole variable domain GAGVSQSPSNKVTEKGKDVELRCDPISGHTALYWYRQSLGQGLEFLIYFQGNSAPDKSGLPSDRFSAERTGGSVSTLTIQRTQQEDSAVYLCASSLEARGSNQPQHFGDGTRLSIL.

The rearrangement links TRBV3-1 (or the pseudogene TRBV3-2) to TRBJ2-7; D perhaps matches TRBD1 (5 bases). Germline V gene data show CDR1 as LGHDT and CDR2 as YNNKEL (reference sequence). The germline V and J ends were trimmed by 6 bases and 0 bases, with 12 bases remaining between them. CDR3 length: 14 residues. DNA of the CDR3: TGTGCCAGCAGACGTAGGGGTTCCTCCTACGAGCAGTACTTC. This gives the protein CASRRRGSSYEQYF.

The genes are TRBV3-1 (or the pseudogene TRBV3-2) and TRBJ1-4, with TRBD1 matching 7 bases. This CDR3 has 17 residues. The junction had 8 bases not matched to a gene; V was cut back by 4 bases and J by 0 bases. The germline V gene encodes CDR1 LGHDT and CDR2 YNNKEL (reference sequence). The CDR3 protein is CASSPGTAFTTNEKLFF. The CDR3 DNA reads TGTGCCAGCAGCCCGGGGACAGCTTTTACAACTAATGAAAAACTGTTTTTT.

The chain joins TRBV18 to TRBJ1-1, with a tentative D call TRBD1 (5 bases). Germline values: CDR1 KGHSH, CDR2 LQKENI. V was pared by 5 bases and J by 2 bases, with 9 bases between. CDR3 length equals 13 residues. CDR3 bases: TGTGCCAGCTCAGAGACAGAAAACACTGAAGCTTTCTTT. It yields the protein CASSETENTEAFF.

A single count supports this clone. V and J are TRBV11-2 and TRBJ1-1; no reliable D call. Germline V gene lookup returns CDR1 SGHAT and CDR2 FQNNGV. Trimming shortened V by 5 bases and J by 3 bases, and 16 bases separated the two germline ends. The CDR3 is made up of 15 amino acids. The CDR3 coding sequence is TGTGCCAGCAGCCCCCCAGGCAGGAGGGACACTGAAGCTTTCTTT. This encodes CASSPPGRRDTEAFF.

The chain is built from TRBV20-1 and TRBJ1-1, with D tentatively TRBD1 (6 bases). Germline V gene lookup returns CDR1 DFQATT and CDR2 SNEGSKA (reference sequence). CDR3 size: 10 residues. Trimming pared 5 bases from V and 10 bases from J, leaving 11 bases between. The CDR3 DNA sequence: TGCAGTGCTGACAGGTCGCGAGCTTTCTTT. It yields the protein CSADRSRAFF.

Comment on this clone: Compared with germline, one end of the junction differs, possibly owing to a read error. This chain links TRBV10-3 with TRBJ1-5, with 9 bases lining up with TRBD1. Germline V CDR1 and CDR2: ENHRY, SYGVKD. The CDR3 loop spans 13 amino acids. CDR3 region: CAISTGGNQAQHF. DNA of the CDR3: TGTGCCATCAGTACAGGGGGCAATCAGGCCCAGCATTTT.

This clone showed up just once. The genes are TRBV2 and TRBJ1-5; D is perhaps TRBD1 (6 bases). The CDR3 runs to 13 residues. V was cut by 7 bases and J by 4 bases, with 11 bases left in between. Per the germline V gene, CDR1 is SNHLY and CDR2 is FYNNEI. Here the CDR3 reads CASNLDSNQPQHF. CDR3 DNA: TGTGCCAGCAATTTGGACAGTAATCAGCCCCAGCATTTT.

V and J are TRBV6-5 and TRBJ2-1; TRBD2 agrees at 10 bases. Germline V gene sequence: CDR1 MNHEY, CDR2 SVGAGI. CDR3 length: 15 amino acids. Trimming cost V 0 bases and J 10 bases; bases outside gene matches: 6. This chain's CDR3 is CASSYSLAGAKEQFF. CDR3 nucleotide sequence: TGTGCCAGCAGTTACTCTCTAGCGGGAGCGAAAGAGCAGTTCTTC.

CDR3 nucleotides: TGTGCCAGCAGCCAAGATGGCAGGGCCTATGGCTACACCTTC. This sequence encodes CASSQDGRAYGYTF. The gene calls are TRBV4-2 and TRBJ1-2; maybe TRBD1 (5 bases). The CDR3 consists of 14 residues. The V and J ends lost 0 bases and 4 bases respectively, with 9 bases between them. Germline assignment: CDR1 LGHNA and CDR2 YNFKEQ.

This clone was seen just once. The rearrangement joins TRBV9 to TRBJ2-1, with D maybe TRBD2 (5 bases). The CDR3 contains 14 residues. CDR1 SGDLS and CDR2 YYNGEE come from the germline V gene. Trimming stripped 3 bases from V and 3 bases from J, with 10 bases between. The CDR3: CASSGASSYNEQFF. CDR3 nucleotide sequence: TGTGCCAGCAGCGGGGCTAGCAGCTACAATGAGCAGTTCTTC.

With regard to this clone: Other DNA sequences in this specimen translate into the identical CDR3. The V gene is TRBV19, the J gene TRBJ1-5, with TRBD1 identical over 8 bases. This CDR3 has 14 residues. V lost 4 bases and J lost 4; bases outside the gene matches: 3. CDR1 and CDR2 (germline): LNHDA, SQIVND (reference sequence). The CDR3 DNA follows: TGTGCCAGTAGTACCGACAGGGGTAATCAGCCCCAGCATTTT. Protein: CASSTDRGNQPQHF. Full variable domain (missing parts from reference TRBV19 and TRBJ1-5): DGGITQSPKYLFRKEGQNVTLSCEQNLNHDAMYWYRQDPGQGLRLIYYSQIVNDFQKGDIAEGYSVSREKKESFPLTVTSAQKNPTAFYLCASSTDRGNQPQHFGDGTRLSIL.

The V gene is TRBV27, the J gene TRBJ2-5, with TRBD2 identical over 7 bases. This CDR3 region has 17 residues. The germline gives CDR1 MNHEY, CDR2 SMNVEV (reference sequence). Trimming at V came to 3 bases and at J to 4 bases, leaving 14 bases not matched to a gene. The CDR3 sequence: CASSFPLNTTSLETQYF. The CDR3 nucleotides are TGTGCCAGCAGTTTTCCCCTGAACACGACTAGCTTAGAGACCCAGTACTTC.